The clone carrying this T cell receptor (beta chain) was observed a handful of times. The antigen is undetermined. The sample belongs to a study of identical twins. General study points: The authors noted that invariant MAIT and iNKT cells could partly confound zero-insertion analyses. Less excess twin sharing appeared in beta out-of-frame sequences. Recombination models fit unrelated individuals' TCR alpha sharing but underestimated twins'.

A universal primer site came from template switching; cDNA carried unique molecular identifiers. TCRdb passed the 5' RACE reads through MiXCR, listing each CDR3 protein once. The sample lists some 500,000 distinct CDR3 sequences, 14% occurring once. This sample also appeared in a second study, on yellow fever vaccine responses in identical twins.

The source material was CD4+ T cells sorted from blood. The receptor was derived from a woman aged 18-35 years in good health.

Written as DNA, the CDR3 is TGTGCCAGCAGTTTAGGGCTAGGGGGTCAGCCCCAGCATTTT. Amino acids: CASSLGLGGQPQHF. V gene TRBV12-3 or TRBV12-4 combines with J gene TRBJ1-5; D possibly corresponds to TRBD1 (6 bases). The CDR3 is 14 residues long. With 1 base removed from V and 6 bases from J, the gap between germline ends came to 10 bases.